This T cell receptor beta chain is from a study of regulatory T cells in long-lasting Graves disease. Notes on the study in general: With persistent disease, TRBV28, TRBJ1-2 and TRBJ2-5 were the favored segments. Persistent Graves' patients had lower TCR diversity than newly diagnosed ones.

The CDR3 runs to 15 residues. The germline gives CDR1 SEHNR, CDR2 FQNEAQ (reference sequence). The TCR beta library used iRepertoire HTBI primers with Arm-PCR amplification of CDR3. TCRdb reprocessed the multiplex PCR reads with MiXCR, giving one entry per CDR3 protein. Of approximately 560,000 distinct CDR3 sequences listed, about 16% are singletons. A remark on this clonotype: The antigen remains undetermined. Compared with germline, one end of the junction differs, possibly owing to a read error.

Time point meaning: newly diagnosed GD, antithyroid drugs for less than 3 months. RNA from PBMCs was the source of the TCR library. This sample was also put to use in a study of T cells in Graves' hyperthyroidism and ophthalmopathy. In that study: Those patients with uncontrolled infection, other autoimmune disease, pregnancy or lactation were excluded.

The chain carries TRBV7-9 and TRBJ2-1; possibly TRBD2 for D (5 bases). This TCR was recovered from a man in his late teens or twenties with Graves disease. The specimen was peripheral blood mononuclear cells (PBMCs), collected at new diagnosis, from a patient treated with antithyroid drugs. Here the CDR3 DNA reads TGTGCCAGCAGCCCCTTAGGGAGCTCCTACAATGAGCAGCTCTTC. As protein: CASSPLGSSYNEQLF.